This T cell receptor beta chain is drawn from a study of cytomegalovirus exposure and HLA in healthy donors. Regarding the study as a whole: The majority of TCR sequences were rare, yet some public TCRs appeared in many donors. The study flagged roughly 150 TCR beta chains as cytomegalovirus-associated. In a later analysis, first-cohort TCR clusters were found to tend to co-occur in the 130 or so validation repertoires.

Of note for this clone: Its cognate antigen is unknown.

Data came from immunoSEQ multiplex PCR; TCRdb stores just in-frame clones and leaves some out. The repertoire holds about 360,000 clones, with 86% as singletons. Separation from the roughly 600-subject first cohort characterized the roughly 120-subject validation cohort, to which the donors belonged. Sequenced material: PBMCs. This clonotype was obtained from a woman under 30 in good health and CMV-seronegative.

CDR3: CSARDGGLFF. The CDR3 nucleotides read TGCAGTGCTAGAGATGGAGGCCTGTTTTTT. The rearrangement joins TRBV20-1 to TRBJ1-4, with unresolved D. This CDR3 region has 10 residues. The V end lost 0 bases, the J end lost 14 bases, and 7 bases lay between the germline ends. CDR1 is DFQATT and CDR2 is SNEGSKA in the germline V gene (reference sequence).